This TCR beta chain was observed in a study of blood T cell repertoires in COVID-19. Study in general: Some COVID-19 samples were acute and others convalescent; all came from the United States, Italy and Spain.

V gave up 4 bases and J gave up 0 bases, with 6 bases separating them. Germline lookup yields CDR1 MNHEY and CDR2 SMNVEV (reference sequence). The CDR3 extends over 14 amino acids. Per the original methods: Reference gene primer amplification in the assay estimated nucleated cell counts. Data came from immunoSEQ multiplex PCR; TCRdb stores just in-frame clones and leaves some out. That table gives V, J and clone size, and the DNA gave D and trimming. The profile shows 180,000 or so clones, roughly 89% of them singletons. This chain connects TRBV27 to TRBJ1-4; D not certain. The sequence came from a man between 18 and 29 years old with active or convalescent COVID-19. The sequencing sample was made of peripheral blood. The CDR3 spells CASSSVATNEKLFF. In DNA, the CDR3 is TGTGCCAGCAGTTCAGTTGCAACTAATGAAAAACTGTTTTTT.